This T cell receptor beta chain was found in a study of shared clonotypes between healthy human individuals. Each sorted subset replicate got 200 ng genomic DNA, roughly 30,000 genomes. Sequenced by immunoSEQ multiplex PCR; TCRdb stores in-frame clones only, minus some. Among some 2 million clones listed, over 85% were seen once. Naive CD8 cells lacked CD45RO, underwent positive selection for CCR7 and left out terminally differentiated effector memory CD45RA+ cells. This TCR derives from a man aged 18 to 29 in good health. Sample: naive CD8+ T cells sorted from blood.

CDR3 in DNA: TGCGCCAGCAGCCTATCCGGACCGTCTGGAAACACCATATATTTT. Its translation is CASSLSGPSGNTIYF. The V and J genes are TRBV4-1 and TRBJ1-3; D is unresolved. The V gene lost 4 bases and the J gene lost 1 base, with 11 bases spanning the gap. This CDR3 spans 15 amino acids. Germline values: CDR1 MGHRA, CDR2 YSYEKL.